Described below is a single TCR beta chain sequence and its context. How the authors handled the data: For nucleated cells, counts were estimated from reference gene primer amplification. Measured with immunoSEQ multiplex PCR; TCRdb has only the in-frame clones, and not every one. The V and J calls and the clone size are those of that table, but D and trimming were determined from the DNA. In the table there are 130,000 or so clones, approximately 82% of which are singletons. This specimen comes from a study of blood T cell repertoires in COVID-19. Study background: The United States, Italy and Spain supplied acute and convalescent COVID-19 samples. From T cells, B-cell-depleted T cells, or PBMCs came the material, which was cDNA or gDNA.

The germline V gene has CDR1 SGHRS and CDR2 YFSETQ. Unmatched junction bases numbered 19, after V lost 0 bases and J lost 7 bases. This CDR3 region has 18 residues. This sequence originates from a man older than 75 with active or convalescent COVID-19. This chain uses TRBV5-1 with TRBJ2-7, with 7 bases lining up with TRBD2. The sequenced sample was peripheral blood. The CDR3 here is CASSLARQGGTTSLEQYF. DNA of the CDR3: TGCGCCAGCAGCTTGGCCCGCCAGGGAGGGACTACTTCACTTGAGCAGTACTTC.